This T cell receptor beta chain came from a study of shared clonotypes between healthy human individuals. Broader study findings: Across a few donors, naive CD4 shared 5% to 6.5%, naive CD8 about 3.2%, memory CD4 roughly 2.1%, memory CD8 more than 0.35%.

About this clone itself: Antigen unknown.

An assay was performed, and its level was deep. Repertoires were generated with immunoSEQ multiplex PCR, while TCRdb's copy carries only in-frame clones and drops some. The sample has around 550,000 clones, 90% to 96% seen once; the top ten hold about 0.064%. The CDR3 has 15 residues. Trimming removed 3 bases at V and 2 bases at J, with 14 bases between. Germline V lookup: CDR1 LNHDA, CDR2 SQIVND (reference sequence). CD45RA-negative memory and CD45RA+ naive subsets were split from the CD4+ cells. The sequence derives from a woman in her twenties or thirties in good health. The sample comprised naive CD4+ T cells sorted from blood. Subset here: CD45RA+ positively selected. V and J are TRBV19 and TRBJ2-7; D ambiguous. The CDR3 loop reads CASSMVKAAPYEQYF. The CDR3 DNA reads TGTGCCAGTAGTATGGTGAAGGCAGCCCCCTACGAGCAGTACTTC.